One and the same sample provided the 19 T cell receptor beta chains below, sequenced in a study of blood T cell repertoires in COVID-19. Produced via immunoSEQ multiplex PCR; TCRdb's table is partial and in-frame only. The repertoire holds some 360,000 clones, with 80% to 90% as singletons. What was sequenced was peripheral blood. The origin of the receptors is a woman aged 60-70 years with COVID-19, enrolled during active disease.

The CDR3 sequence is CASSILAGGQETQYF. As DNA, the CDR3 is TGCGCCAGCAGCATACTAGCGGGGGGGCAAGAGACCCAGTACTTC. The rearrangement links TRBV5-1 to TRBJ2-5, with 13 bases identical to TRBD2. Germline CDR1 and CDR2: SGHRS and YFSETQ. V shed 4 bases, J shed 2 bases, and the junction held 2 bases outside the gene matches. This CDR3 has 15 residues.

The chain combines TRBV5-1 with TRBJ1-4; TRBD1 is a possible D gene (6 bases). The V gene's germline CDR1 is SGHRS and CDR2 YFSETQ. The V gene lost 0 bases and the J gene lost 8 bases, with 14 bases spanning the gap. This CDR3 has 15 amino acids. The CDR3 region is CASSLAAGAREKLFF. CDR3 nucleotides: TGCGCCAGCAGCTTGGCAGCAGGGGCGAGGGAAAAACTGTTTTTT. Combining the CDR3 with reference TRBV5-1 and TRBJ1-4 gives the whole variable domain KAGVTQTPRYLIKTRGQQVTLSCSPISGHRSVSWYQQTPGQGLQFLFEYFSETQRNKGNFPGRFSGRQFSNSRSEMNVSTLELGDSALYLCASSLAAGAREKLFFGSGTQLSVL.

The genes are TRBV19 and TRBJ1-5, with 8 bases matching TRBD1. The length of the CDR3 is 14 residues. The ends lost 3 bases at V and 4 bases at J; junction bases unmatched: 2. The germline V gene has CDR1 LNHDA and CDR2 SQIVND (reference sequence). Written as DNA, the CDR3 is TGTGCCAGTAGTATGCGGACAGGGAATCAGCCCCAGCATTTT. It encodes CASSMRTGNQPQHF.

In DNA form, the CDR3 reads TGTGCCAGCAGTGACCTTGGGACAGGGATCAATGAAAAACTGTTTTTT. Its protein product is CASSDLGTGINEKLFF. The chain links TRBV6-8 to TRBJ1-4; TRBD1 matches at 9 bases. The CDR3 runs to 16 residues. CDR1 is MNHGY, CDR2 SAAAGT, per germline. V gave up 5 bases and J gave up 5 bases; unmatched junction bases: 9.

V and J are TRBV19 and TRBJ1-4; D is unclear. Germline assignment: CDR1 LNHDA and CDR2 SQIVND (reference sequence). Trimming removed 1 base from V and 1 base from J, with 7 bases in between. The CDR3 contains 15 residues. This CDR3 reads CASSIGGETNEKLFF. The CDR3 DNA sequence: TGTGCCAGTAGTATAGGAGGAGAAACTAATGAAAAACTGTTTTTT.

The rearrangement joins TRBV6-5 to TRBJ1-1, with 8 bases that match TRBD1. Trimming at V came to 11 bases and at J to 1 base, leaving 9 bases not matched to a gene. The length of the CDR3 is 14 residues. The germline CDR1 and CDR2 sequences are MNHEY and SVGAGI. The CDR3 DNA reads TGTGCCGGGAGGGCAGGGGGCGCGAACACTGAAGCTTTCTTT. Translation: CAGRAGGANTEAFF.

In DNA, the CDR3 is TGTGCCAGCAGCTCTCCCGATCGACACGGCCGGGAGCTGTTTTTT. It encodes CASSSPDRHGRELFF. The chain employs TRBV7-9 and TRBJ2-2; D is uncertain. With 4 bases removed from V and 9 bases from J, the gap between germline ends came to 18 bases. This CDR3 is 15 amino acids long. The V gene's germline CDR1 is SEHNR and CDR2 FQNEAQ (reference sequence).

V gene TRBV7-6 combines with J gene TRBJ1-6; D is undetermined. The germline gives CDR1 SGHVS, CDR2 FNYEAQ. The ends were cut back, 4 bases at V and 7 bases at J, with 5 bases in the middle. This CDR3 has 12 amino acids. The CDR3 nucleotides are TGTGCCAGCAGCTCGGGGAATTCACCCCTCCACTTT. Translation gives CASSSGNSPLHF.

This clone appeared once. The gene calls are TRBV6-2 or TRBV6-3 and TRBJ1-2, with unresolved D. Germline values: CDR1 MNHEY, CDR2 SVGEGT. The CDR3 loop spans 13 amino acids. With 6 bases removed from V and 4 bases from J, the gap between germline ends came to 12 bases. The CDR3 coding sequence is TGTGCCAGCAGCCCGGGGAGGGCCTATGGCTACACCTTC. Translated: CASSPGRAYGYTF.

This sequence joins TRBV5-1 and TRBJ2-2, with TRBD1 matching over 9 bases. Trimming took 0 bases from V and 5 from J; bases not matched to a gene: 5. The CDR3 is 16 amino acids. Germline CDR1 and CDR2: SGHRS and YFSETQ. CDR3 in DNA: TGCGCCAGCAGCTTGGGACAGGGGGTTGGAACCGGGGAGCTGTTTTTT. Its translation: CASSLGQGVGTGELFF.

The CDR3 DNA sequence: TGCGCCAGCAGCCAAGAGGGGACAGGGGGATACGAGCAGTACTTC. It codes for CASSQEGTGGYEQYF. V is TRBV4-1 and J is TRBJ2-7, with 11 bases matching TRBD1. The germline CDR1 and CDR2 sequences are MGHRA and YSYEKL. V dropped 0 bases and J dropped 4; count of bases not matched to a gene: 2. The CDR3 is 15 residues long.

V usage is TRBV2 and J usage is TRBJ2-3; the match to TRBD1 covers 7 bases. With 6 bases clipped from V and 0 bases from J, the junction kept 3 bases outside the gene matches. CDR1 and CDR2 from the germline V gene are SNHLY and FYNNEI. The CDR3 loop spans 14 amino acids. For the CDR3, the DNA is TGTGCCAGCAGGGACAGGTCTAGCACAGATACGCAGTATTTT. Translation gives CASRDRSSTDTQYF.

As regards this clone: Other DNA sequences from this sample encode an identical CDR3 as well. V usage is TRBV5-1 and J usage is TRBJ1-1; D gene unclear. The CDR3 is 13 amino acids. Germline CDR1 SGHRS, CDR2 YFSETQ. V was clipped by 2 bases and J by 2 bases, with 7 bases between them. This CDR3 is CASSFTANTEAFF. The DNA of the CDR3 is TGCGCCAGCAGCTTTACAGCTAACACTGAAGCTTTCTTT.

Note on this clone: Different DNA sequences within this sample yield the same CDR3. This chain links TRBV5-1 with TRBJ2-3; TRBD2 agrees at 15 bases. The CDR3 is 17 amino acids. Per germline, CDR1 SGHRS and CDR2 YFSETQ. Germline trimming cut 4 bases from V and 2 bases from J; bases unmatched to any gene: 5. Written as DNA, the CDR3 is TGCGCCAGCAGCCCCGGGACTAGCGGGGGGAACACAGATACGCAGTATTTT. Its translation is CASSPGTSGGNTDTQYF.

This clone showed up just once. V and J are TRBV19 and TRBJ2-7; no clear D. The CDR3 consists of 13 residues. Trimming took off 1 base at V and 1 base at J, with 5 bases between the two ends. The germline gives CDR1 LNHDA, CDR2 SQIVND (reference sequence). CDR3 region: CASSIGASYEQYF. The CDR3 nucleotides read TGTGCCAGTAGTATAGGGGCTTCCTACGAGCAGTACTTC.

The V call is TRBV28, the J call TRBJ2-3; 7 nucleotides agree with TRBD2. The CDR3 spans 17 residues. The trim removed 3 bases at V and 4 bases at J, leaving 13 bases unmatched. Germline CDR1 reads MDHEN; CDR2 reads SYDVKM. The CDR3: CASSFGGGTITPDTQYF. As DNA, the CDR3 is TGTGCCAGCAGTTTCGGCGGGGGAACCATTACCCCAGATACGCAGTATTTT.

The chain couples TRBV4-2 to TRBJ2-7, with 11 bases fitting TRBD1. The CDR3 is 15 residues long. The ends lost 2 bases at V and 3 bases at J; junction bases unmatched: 3. Germline loops: CDR1 LGHNA, CDR2 YNFKEQ. The CDR3 reads CASSQQGTGGYEQYF. The CDR3 DNA reads TGTGCCAGCAGCCAACAAGGGACAGGGGGCTACGAGCAGTACTTC.

The table lists this clone with a count of one. V gene TRBV21-1 combines with J gene TRBJ2-7; the table names TRBD1, a call not compared with the DNA. TRBV21-1 is an annotated pseudogene. The CDR3 totals 13 residues. The chain's CDR3 is CASPSGQNYEQYF. CDR3 sequence (DNA): TGTGCCAGCCCATCGGGACAGAACTACGAGCAGTACTTC.

This clone was counted a single time. The CDR3 is CASSYDRVSYNEQFF. CDR3 coding DNA: TGTGCCAGCAGCTATGACAGGGTATCCTACAATGAGCAGTTCTTC. V is TRBV27 and J is TRBJ2-1, with 7 bases aligning to TRBD1. This CDR3 spans 15 amino acids. Germline V CDR1 and CDR2: MNHEY, SMNVEV (reference sequence). J was trimmed by 1 base and V by 6 bases; bases with no gene match: 6.